These T cell receptor beta chains were read from a single sample in a study of blood T cells in healthy people across ages. In TCRdb, the 5' RACE reads were re-called with MiXCR into one record per CDR3 protein. The table has about a million distinct CDR3 sequences, roughly 43% seen once. The sequenced sample was blood. These receptors all come from a man aged 25 to 40 in good health. Both conserved end residues are part of each CDR3. A D gene is named only where the DNA matches it firmly. The size field is filled for only some rows; it gives once, few, many or a size class.

d_call clone_size j_call v_call cdr3_aa cdr3_nt
. . TRBJ1-6 TRBV20-1 CRASSRGNSPLHF TGCAGGGCCTCGAGCAGGGGTAATTCACCCCTCCACTTT
TRBD2 . TRBJ2-7 TRBV11-2 CASSQRSGGAPEQYF TGTGCCAGCAGTCAGCGGAGCGGGGGGGCCCCTGAGCAGTACTTC
. few TRBJ2-6 TRBV30 CAWGPLSGANVLTF TGTGCCTGGGGACCACTCTCTGGGGCCAACGTCCTGACTTTC
TRBD2 . TRBJ2-3 TRBV4-1 CASSQAWASGGDTQYF TGCGCCAGCAGCCAAGCGTGGGCTAGCGGGGGTGATACGCAGTATTTT
. . TRBJ1-5 TRBV2 CASGPEQPQHF TGTGCCAGCGGGCCAGAACAGCCCCAGCATTTT
. many TRBJ1-2 TRBV29-1 CSVDSTEGISGYTF TGCAGCGTCGACTCGACAGAGGGGATCAGTGGCTACACCTTC
TRBD1 . TRBJ2-1 TRBV6-2/TRBV6-3 CASRNMGQGNNEQFF TGTGCCAGCAGAAACATGGGACAGGGAAACAATGAGCAGTTCTTC
. . TRBJ2-1 TRBV9 CASDLGQSSYNEQFF TGTGCCAGTGACCTTGGGCAGAGCTCCTACAATGAGCAGTTCTTC
. . TRBJ1-4 TRBV3-1 CASSLDGLHEKLFF TGTGCCAGCAGCCTCGACGGCCTCCATGAAAAACTGTTTTTT
. . TRBJ2-3 TRBV28 CASSPPGGVTDTQYF TGTGCCAGCAGTCCACCCGGCGGGGTCACAGATACGCAGTATTTT
. few TRBJ2-3 TRBV27 CASSLARITDTQYF TGTGCCAGCAGTTTGGCCAGGATCACAGATACGCAGTATTTT
. few TRBJ2-6 TRBV4-1 CASSQDRAVSSGANVLTF TGCGCCAGCAGCCAAGATCGGGCGGTTAGCTCTGGGGCCAACGTCCTGACTTTC
. . TRBJ2-2 TRBV20-1 CSARHTLAGALTGELFF TGCAGTGCTAGACACACCCTTGCGGGGGCCCTCACCGGGGAGCTGTTTTTT
TRBD2 few TRBJ2-1 TRBV5-1 CASSLEPAGGNEQFF TGCGCCAGCAGCTTGGAGCCAGCGGGGGGTAATGAGCAGTTCTTC
TRBD1 . TRBJ2-1 TRBV29-1 CSVRTGEANEQFF TGCAGCGTCCGGACAGGGGAGGCCAATGAGCAGTTCTTC
. once TRBJ2-1 TRBV6-2/TRBV6-3 CASSDKLTHNEQFF TGTGCCAGCAGTGATAAGTTAACTCACAATGAGCAGTTCTTC
. few TRBJ1-5 TRBV12-3/TRBV12-4 CASSSTGSNQPQHF TGTGCCAGCAGCTCTACAGGGAGCAATCAGCCCCAGCATTTT
TRBD1 . TRBJ2-3 TRBV6-1 CASSETGLTDTQYF TGTGCCAGCAGTGAGACAGGGCTCACAGATACGCAGTATTTT
TRBD1 once TRBJ2-7 TRBV11-3 CASSPRGQTPYKQYF TGTGCCAGCAGCCCAAGGGGACAGACCCCCTACAAGCAGTACTTC
. . TRBJ2-6 TRBV12-3/TRBV12-4 CASSPSPGANVLTF TGTGCCAGCAGCCCGAGCCCTGGGGCCAACGTCCTGACTTTC
. few TRBJ1-5 TRBV12-3/TRBV12-4 CASSPSQGQPQHF TGTGCCAGCAGTCCATCACAGGGTCAGCCCCAGCATTTT